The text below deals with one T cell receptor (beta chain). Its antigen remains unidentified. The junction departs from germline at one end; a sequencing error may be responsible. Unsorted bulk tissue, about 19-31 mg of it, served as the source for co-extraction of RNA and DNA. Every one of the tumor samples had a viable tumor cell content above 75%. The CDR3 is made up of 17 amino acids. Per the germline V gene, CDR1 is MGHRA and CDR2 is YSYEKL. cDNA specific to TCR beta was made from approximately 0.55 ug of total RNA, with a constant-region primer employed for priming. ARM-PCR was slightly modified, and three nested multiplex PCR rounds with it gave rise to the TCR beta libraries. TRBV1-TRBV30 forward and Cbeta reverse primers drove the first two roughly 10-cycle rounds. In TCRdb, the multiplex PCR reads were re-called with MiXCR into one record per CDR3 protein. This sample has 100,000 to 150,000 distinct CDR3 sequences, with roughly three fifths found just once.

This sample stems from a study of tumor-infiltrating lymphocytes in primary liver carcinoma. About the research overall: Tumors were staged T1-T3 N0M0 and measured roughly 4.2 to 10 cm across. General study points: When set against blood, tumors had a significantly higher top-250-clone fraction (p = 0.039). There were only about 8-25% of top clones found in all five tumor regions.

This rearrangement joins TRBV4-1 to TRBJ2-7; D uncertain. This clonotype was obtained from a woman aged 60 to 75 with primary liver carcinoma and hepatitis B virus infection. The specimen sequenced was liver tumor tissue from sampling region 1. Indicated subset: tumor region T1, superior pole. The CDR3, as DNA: TGCTCCAGCATCCAAGATCGCGGCGGAGTGGGGACCTACGAGCAGTACTTC. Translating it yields CSSIQDRGGVGTYEQYF.